One and the same sample provided the 27 T cell receptor beta chains below, sequenced in a study of blood T cell repertoires in COVID-19. Assay: immunoSEQ multiplex PCR; the TCRdb copy retains only in-frame clones and omits some. This table holds nearly 110,000 clones, 60% to 85% found once. The sample was peripheral blood. Receptors originate from a man older than 75 with COVID-19, enrolled during active disease.

The V and J genes are TRBV28 and TRBJ2-1, with a tentative D call TRBD1 (5 bases). Germline assignment: CDR1 MDHEN and CDR2 SYDVKM. Trimming removed 6 bases from V and 2 bases from J, with 11 bases in between. The CDR3 has 14 amino acids. CDR3 residues: CASSSGAPYNEQFF. The CDR3 DNA reads as TGTGCCAGCAGCTCTGGGGCGCCCTACAATGAGCAGTTCTTC.

This clone was counted between two and nine times. The V gene is TRBV29-1, the J gene TRBJ2-1; 9 bases match TRBD1. V was clipped by 4 bases and J by 4 bases; unmatched bases: 2. The CDR3 is made up of 13 amino acids. Germline values: CDR1 SQVTM, CDR2 ANQGSEA. The DNA of the CDR3 is TGCAGCGTTGGACAGGGGGGGTACAATGAGCAGTTCTTC. Its protein is CSVGQGGYNEQFF.

The chain employs TRBV7-2 and TRBJ2-3; 8 positions match TRBD2. V was clipped by 1 base and J by 0 bases; unmatched bases: 9. CDR1 SGHTA and CDR2 FQGNSA come from the germline V gene. The CDR3 extends over 18 amino acids. The CDR3 loop is CASSLDGGRWGSTDTQYF. The CDR3 DNA reads TGTGCCAGCAGCTTAGACGGCGGGAGGTGGGGGAGCACAGATACGCAGTATTTT.

Remarks on this clone: One end of the junction varies from germline; a read error may be responsible. The chain has TRBV28 and TRBJ2-1; 8 bases fit TRBD2. The CDR3 is made up of 15 amino acids. CDR1 MDHEN and CDR2 SYDVKM come from the germline V gene. CDR3 nucleotides: TGTGCCGGCAGCTCCGGGGGGGAGGGCCATAATGAGCAGTTCTTC. Protein sequence: CAGSSGGEGHNEQFF.

This chain uses TRBV5-8 with TRBJ1-1; D is possibly TRBD1 (5 bases). V was trimmed by 0 bases and J by 10 bases, leaving 16 bases between them. The CDR3 has 14 amino acids. The germline V gene encodes CDR1 SGHTS and CDR2 YDEGEE. The CDR3 spells CASSLGGGTGRAFF. In DNA, the CDR3 is TGTGCCAGCAGCTTGGGAGGAGGGACGGGAAGAGCTTTCTTT.

The CDR3 DNA follows: TGCGCCAGCAGCGTCTTCGCTAGCGGGACTTACGAGCAGTACTTC. This encodes CASSVFASGTYEQYF. V is TRBV4-3 and J is TRBJ2-7, with 9 bases identical to TRBD2. There are 15 residues in the CDR3. The junction had 9 bases not matched to a gene; V was cut back by 5 bases and J by 4 bases. Germline CDR1 and CDR2: LGHNA and YSLEER.

The chain employs TRBV28 and TRBJ1-3; TRBD1 matches at 8 bases. CDR1 is MDHEN, CDR2 SYDVKM, per germline. The junction had 5 bases not matched to a gene; V was cut back by 5 bases and J by 2 bases. The CDR3 extends over 15 amino acids. The CDR3 nucleotides read TGTGCCAGCAGTCTCCAGGGGGCAGCTGGAAACACCATATATTTT. Translated: CASSLQGAAGNTIYF.

V usage is TRBV7-8 and J usage is TRBJ2-3; TRBD2 matches at 10 bases. Per the germline V gene, CDR1 is SGHVS and CDR2 is FQNEAQ. CDR3 size: 16 residues. Losses at the gene ends were 2 bases for V and 4 bases for J; bases not matched to a gene: 6. CDR3 DNA: TGTGCCAGCAGCTTACGGCTAGCGGGAGCCCCAGATACGCAGTATTTT. As protein: CASSLRLAGAPDTQYF.

This clone came up a few times. The V call is TRBV7-8, the J call TRBJ2-1, with 8 bases that match TRBD2. The V and J ends lost 5 bases and 0 bases, in that order; junction bases with no gene match: 15. The CDR3 sequence is 19 residues long. Per the germline V gene, CDR1 is SGHVS and CDR2 is FQNEAQ. The CDR3 region is CASSRGAAGVLGSYNEQFF. The CDR3 DNA reads as TGTGCCAGCAGCCGGGGGGCAGCGGGAGTATTGGGCTCCTACAATGAGCAGTTCTTC.

This clone has more than one count but fewer than ten. This sequence joins TRBV10-3 and TRBJ1-5, with D perhaps matching TRBD1 (5 bases). Trimming pared 2 bases from V and 5 bases from J, leaving 10 bases between. The V gene's germline CDR1 is ENHRY and CDR2 SYGVKD. The CDR3 spans 14 residues. CDR3 sequence (DNA): TGTGCCATCAGTGAGAATTCAGGGCATCAGCCCCAGCATTTT. Translated: CAISENSGHQPQHF.

The V and J genes are TRBV2 and TRBJ1-5; D gene ambiguous. Germline V lookup: CDR1 SNHLY, CDR2 FYNNEI. The CDR3 totals 15 residues. V lost 1 base to trimming and J lost 7 bases, with 14 bases between them. The CDR3 sequence: CASSEDRGSGQPQHF. CDR3 nucleotides: TGTGCCAGCAGTGAAGACAGAGGGAGCGGGCAGCCCCAGCATTTT. The full variable domain, in which reference TRBV2 and TRBJ1-5 provide the parts outside the CDR3, is EPEVTQTPSHQVTQMGQEVILRCVPISNHLYFYWYRQILGQKVEFLVSFYNNEISEKSEIFDDQFSVERPDGSNFTLKIRSTKLEDSAMYFCASSEDRGSGQPQHFGDGTRLSIL.

The rearrangement links TRBV19 to TRBJ1-5, with D unresolved. The V gene lost 7 bases and the J gene lost 0 bases, with 19 bases spanning the gap. This CDR3 is 17 amino acids long. Germline V gives CDR1 LNHDA, CDR2 SQIVND (reference sequence). DNA of the CDR3: TGTGCCAGTACCAAAACCATTTCACTTTATAGCAATCAGCCCCAGCATTTT. Protein: CASTKTISLYSNQPQHF.

This rearrangement joins TRBV28 to TRBJ1-5; 9 bases align to TRBD1. V was pared by 6 bases and J by 11 bases, with 14 bases of the junction left unmatched. The germline V gene has CDR1 MDHEN and CDR2 SYDVKM. The CDR3 has 15 residues. CDR3 sequence (DNA): TGTGCCAGCAGCCCGCCGGGACAGGGTCTCTTCGCCCAGCATTTT. It codes for CASSPPGQGLFAQHF.

The chain combines TRBV18 with TRBJ2-3, with 8 bases matching TRBD1. Germline V gene lookup returns CDR1 KGHSH and CDR2 LQKENI. V was pared by 4 bases and J by 2 bases, with 5 bases of the junction left unmatched. This CDR3 is 15 amino acids long. The CDR3 region is CASSLPGGPTDTQYF. The CDR3, as DNA: TGTGCCAGCTCACTCCCAGGGGGCCCCACAGATACGCAGTATTTT.

The chain uses TRBV28 and TRBJ1-2, with D tentatively TRBD1 (5 bases). This CDR3 is 14 amino acids long. Germline CDR1 reads MDHEN; CDR2 reads SYDVKM. Trimming cost V 6 bases and J 1 base, with 12 bases left between them. CDR3 region: CASSRAGVNYGYTF. The CDR3 DNA reads as TGTGCCAGCAGCCGCGCGGGGGTTAACTATGGCTACACCTTC.

Only a few counts were recorded for this clone. The chain links TRBV25-1 to TRBJ2-7, with unresolved D. The CDR3 is 11 amino acids. Germline CDR1 reads MGHDK; CDR2 reads SYGVNS. V lost 5 bases and J 4 bases, leaving 6 bases between the germline ends. The CDR3 region has the DNA TGTGCCAGCAGTAGCAGGTACGAGCAGTACTTC. It specifies CASSSRYEQYF.

The table lists this clone with a count of one. The V call is TRBV15, the J call TRBJ2-1; 10 positions match TRBD2. CDR1 LNHNV and CDR2 YYDKDF come from the germline V gene (reference sequence). V shed 0 bases and J 5 bases; nucleotides not matched to a gene: 7. The CDR3 spans 17 residues. CDR3 residues: CATSRDQASGGNNEQFF. CDR3 DNA sequence: TGTGCCACCAGCAGAGATCAGGCTAGCGGGGGTAACAATGAGCAGTTCTTC.

The chain joins TRBV15 to TRBJ2-1; 14 bases map to TRBD2. The junction had 7 bases not matched to a gene; V was cut back by 9 bases and J by 6 bases. Germline lookup yields CDR1 LNHNV and CDR2 YYDKDF (reference sequence). This CDR3 has 15 amino acids. The CDR3 sequence: CATKPGLAGVNEQFF. In DNA form, the CDR3 reads TGTGCCACTAAGCCGGGACTAGCGGGAGTCAATGAGCAGTTCTTC.

The V and J genes are TRBV5-1 and TRBJ1-4; no clear D gene. Germline lookup yields CDR1 SGHRS and CDR2 YFSETQ. The V end was cut by 1 base, the J end by 8 bases, with 12 bases between. The CDR3 is made up of 14 amino acids. The DNA of the CDR3 is TGCGCCAGCAGCTTGAGCGGGAGCTCCGAAAAACTGTTTTTT. Its translation: CASSLSGSSEKLFF. The full variable domain, its missing parts supplied by reference TRBV5-1 and TRBJ1-4, is KAGVTQTPRYLIKTRGQQVTLSCSPISGHRSVSWYQQTPGQGLQFLFEYFSETQRNKGNFPGRFSGRQFSNSRSEMNVSTLELGDSALYLCASSLSGSSEKLFFGSGTQLSVL.

The CDR3 loop is CSVRDRGYTGELFF. DNA for the CDR3: TGCAGCGTGAGGGACAGGGGGTACACCGGGGAGCTGTTTTTT. The V gene is TRBV29-1, the J gene TRBJ2-2, with TRBD1 identical over 11 bases. Trimming removed 6 bases from V and 3 bases from J; junction bases left unmatched: 3. CDR1 is SQVTM, CDR2 ANQGSEA, per germline. The CDR3 length is 14 residues.

The chain combines TRBV7-8 with TRBJ2-7; tentatively, D is TRBD1 (6 bases). Germline V gene data show CDR1 as SGHVS and CDR2 as FQNEAQ. V lost 3 bases to trimming and J lost 2 bases, with 20 bases between them. The CDR3 has 17 residues. The CDR3 DNA reads as TGTGCCAGCAGCTTTTTATCGGGACAAACAAGCCCCTACGAGCAGTACTTC. Translation gives CASSFLSGQTSPYEQYF.

This clone occurred once. V is TRBV5-1 and J is TRBJ1-1; TRBD1 matches at 9 bases. V gave up 4 bases and J gave up 1 base; unmatched junction bases: 5. CDR1 is SGHRS, CDR2 YFSETQ, per germline. This CDR3 is 15 amino acids long. DNA of the CDR3: TGCGCCAGCAGCGCAAAGGGACAGGGGAACACTGAAGCTTTCTTT. Its translation: CASSAKGQGNTEAFF.

The chain recombines TRBV30 with TRBJ1-6; possibly TRBD1 for D (5 bases). CDR1 and CDR2 (germline): GTSNPN, SVGIG (reference sequence). Trimming removed 1 base from V and 1 base from J, with 11 bases in between. The CDR3 runs 16 residues. The CDR3, as DNA: TGTGCCTGGAGTGGGGGGGGGTTATCCTATAATTCACCCCTCCACTTT. It specifies CAWSGGGLSYNSPLHF.

The V gene is TRBV11-2, the J gene TRBJ2-5; TRBD1 matches at 8 bases. The V gene end was trimmed by 3 bases and the J gene end by 1 base; junction bases not matched to a gene: 4. CDR1 and CDR2 from the germline V gene are SGHAT and FQNNGV. There are 15 residues in the CDR3. CDR3 bases: TGTGCCAGCAGCTTCGGGGACAGGTTCCAAGAGACCCAGTACTTC. Amino acid sequence: CASSFGDRFQETQYF.

This sequence joins TRBV29-1 and TRBJ1-1; D not certain. V lost 2 bases to trimming and J lost 8 bases, with 9 bases between them. The V gene's germline CDR1 is SQVTM and CDR2 ANQGSEA. This CDR3 spans 11 amino acids. CDR3 amino acids: CSVERHAEAFF. The CDR3 DNA reads as TGCAGCGTTGAACGACATGCGGAAGCTTTCTTT.

This clone was detected a few times. The chain is built from TRBV6-2 or TRBV6-3 and TRBJ1-1; 7 bases match TRBD1. The J segment lost 5 bases and the V segment lost 2 bases, leaving 5 bases of the junction unmatched. CDR1 MNHEY and CDR2 SVGEGT come from the germline V gene. The CDR3 contains 14 residues. The CDR3 reads CASSYDAGGTEAFF. DNA of the CDR3: TGTGCCAGCAGTTACGACGCAGGGGGGACTGAAGCTTTCTTT.

The chain recombines TRBV7-9 with TRBJ2-1; 9 bases line up with TRBD1. Germline trimming cut 4 bases from V and 6 bases from J; bases unmatched to any gene: 7. Looked up from germline, CDR1 is SEHNR and CDR2 is FQNEAQ (reference sequence). This CDR3 contains 15 residues. In nucleotides, the CDR3 is TGTGCCAGCAGCTCCCCCGGGACAGGGACCAATGAGCAGTTCTTC. It is translated as CASSSPGTGTNEQFF.